This is a list of T cell receptor beta chains from one sample in a study of blood T cell repertoires in COVID-19. This table comes from immunoSEQ multiplex PCR, and its TCRdb copy is limited to in-frame clones, with some not included. The sample has around 120,000 clones, around 87% seen once. Source material: peripheral blood. Source of these receptors: a woman aged 65 to 85 with acute or convalescent COVID-19. The CDR3 runs from the conserved cysteine through the conserved F or W. D genes are given only for firm matches. The size field is filled for only some rows; it gives once, few, many or a size class.

>15|TRBV11-3|NA|TRBJ2-1|TRBD2
CASSQLAGGDGEQFF
TGTGCCAGCAGTCAACTAGCGGGGGGAGACGGTGAGCAGTTCTTC
>13|TRBV12-3/TRBV12-4|NA|TRBJ1-1|NA
CASSRWTASEAFF
TGTGCCAGCAGCCGGTGGACAGCTTCTGAAGCTTTCTTT
>12|TRBV20-1|NA|TRBJ2-7|TRBD1
CSASQGAYEQYF
TGCAGTGCTAGTCAGGGGGCGTACGAGCAGTACTTC
>17|TRBV28|NA|TRBJ1-5|NA
CASSGLPDSSSNQPQHF
TGTGCCAGCAGTGGACTCCCGGACAGCTCTAGCAATCAGCCCCAGCATTTT
>18|TRBV7-8|few|TRBJ1-2|NA
CASSLGLRRGEANYGYTF
TGTGCCAGCAGCTTAGGTTTAAGGCGGGGAGAAGCTAACTATGGCTACACCTTC
>17|TRBV5-3|NA|TRBJ1-2|NA
CARSFVGGTDPFYGYTF
TGTGCCAGAAGCTTCGTGGGGGGGACCGACCCTTTTTATGGCTACACCTTC
>19|TRBV5-1|NA|TRBJ2-6|NA
CASRAVYTGYRSGANVLTF
TGCGCCAGCCGAGCTGTATATACAGGGTACCGCTCTGGGGCCAACGTCCTGACTTTC
>12|TRBV6-1|NA|TRBJ2-1|NA
CASSERRNEQFF
TGTGCCAGCAGTGAACGTAGAAATGAGCAGTTCTTC
>17|TRBV5-1|NA|TRBJ1-3|NA
CASSLATGTYPGHTIYF
TGCGCCAGCAGCTTGGCGACAGGTACCTACCCCGGGCACACCATATATTTT
>12|TRBV30|NA|TRBJ2-3|NA
CAWEGPGDTQYF
TGTGCCTGGGAAGGACCGGGGGATACGCAGTATTTT
>15|TRBV28|NA|TRBJ2-3|TRBD2
CASSLQTSLADTQYF
TGTGCCAGCAGTTTACAGACTAGCTTGGCAGATACGCAGTATTTT
>16|TRBV24-1|NA|TRBJ1-5|TRBD1
CATSDLPGTDNQPQHF
TGTGCCACCAGTGACCTACCTGGGACAGACAATCAGCCCCAGCATTTT
>11|TRBV2|few|TRBJ2-5|NA
CASSGAETQYF
TGTGCCAGCAGTGGGGCAGAGACCCAGTACTTC
>13|TRBV30|NA|TRBJ1-5|TRBD1
CAWSKGGEQPQHF
TGTGCCTGGAGTAAAGGGGGCGAACAGCCCCAGCATTTT
>16|TRBV5-1|NA|TRBJ1-4|NA
CASSTGTPATNEKLFF
TGCGCCAGCAGCACAGGGACACCCGCAACTAATGAAAAACTGTTTTTT
>13|TRBV9|NA|TRBJ2-2|NA
CASGSENTGELFF
TGTGCCAGCGGCTCTGAAAACACCGGGGAGCTGTTTTTT
>14|TRBV19|NA|TRBJ1-6|NA
CASNRILFNSPLHF
TGTGCCAGTAACCGGATACTATTCAATTCACCCCTCCACTTT
>16|TRBV21-1|NA|TRBJ2-2|NA
CASSHKGARGSGELFF
TGTGCCAGCAGCCACAAGGGGGCCCGTGGGTCCGGGGAGCTGTTTTTT
>14|TRBV28|NA|TRBJ2-1|TRBD2
CASRGPGTSHEQFF
TGTGCCAGCAGGGGGCCCGGGACTAGTCATGAGCAGTTCTTC
>11|TRBV19|few|TRBJ1-1|NA
CASRYTSEAFF
TGTGCCAGTAGATATACAAGTGAAGCTTTCTTT
>16|TRBV6-1|NA|TRBJ1-4|TRBD1
CASSEAMGQWVEKLFF
TGTGCCAGCAGTGAAGCGATGGGACAGTGGGTGGAAAAACTGTTTTTT
>16|TRBV6-6|NA|TRBJ2-1|TRBD2
CASSRRTSGPYNEQFF
TGTGCCAGCAGTCGACGGACTAGCGGACCTTACAATGAGCAGTTCTTC
>16|TRBV27|NA|TRBJ1-1|NA
CASSLFLSGRNTEAFF
TGTGCCAGCAGTTTATTCTTATCAGGTCGAAACACTGAAGCTTTCTTT
>16|TRBV18|NA|TRBJ2-3|TRBD1
CASSGRDSFSTDTQYF
TGTGCCAGCTCAGGCCGGGACAGCTTTAGCACAGATACGCAGTATTTT
>13|TRBV6-5|NA|TRBJ1-2|NA
CASSLQGNYGYTF
TGTGCCAGCAGTTTGCAGGGGAACTATGGCTACACCTTC
>18|TRBV28|NA|TRBJ2-6|NA
CASRPTGTSRSGANVLTF
TGTGCCAGCAGACCGACAGGAACCTCTAGATCTGGGGCCAACGTCCTGACTTTC
>14|TRBV5-1|once|TRBJ2-5|TRBD2
CASSPRDYGGTQYF
TGCGCCAGCAGCCCCCGGGACTACGGTGGGACCCAGTACTTC
>16|TRBV28|once|TRBJ2-3|TRBD2
CASSEILSGGTDTQYF
TGTGCCAGCAGTGAAATTCTTAGCGGGGGTACAGATACGCAGTATTTT
>15|TRBV2|NA|TRBJ1-2|NA
CASSEEDDGLYGYTF
TGTGCCAGCAGTGAAGAAGATGATGGGCTTTATGGCTACACCTTC
>14|TRBV27|NA|TRBJ1-5|NA
CASSYRRSNQPQHF
TGTGCCAGCAGTTACAGGCGTAGCAATCAGCCCCAGCATTTT
>13|TRBV19|NA|TRBJ1-1|NA
CASSHNGGTEAFF
TGTGCCAGTAGTCACAACGGCGGCACTGAAGCTTTCTTT
>13|TRBV7-9|NA|TRBJ1-2|TRBD1
CASSAGTDYGYTF
TGTGCCAGCAGCGCGGGGACAGACTATGGCTACACCTTC
>15|TRBV15|NA|TRBJ1-5|NA
CATSRDPGGNQPQHF
TGTGCCACCAGCAGAGATCCTGGGGGGAATCAGCCCCAGCATTTT
>17|TRBV12-2|NA|TRBJ2-1|NA
CASRFGSRRQGYNEQFF
TGTGCAAGTCGCTTTGGGAGTAGGAGACAGGGTTACAATGAGCAGTTCTTC
>13|TRBV29-1|few|TRBJ1-1|TRBD1
CSVGKGAGTEAFF
TGCAGCGTTGGCAAGGGGGCGGGTACTGAAGCTTTCTTT
>15|TRBV2|NA|TRBJ1-4|TRBD1
CASSVWDRTYEKLFF
TGTGCCAGCAGTGTTTGGGACAGGACCTATGAAAAACTGTTTTTT
>15|TRBV5-1|NA|TRBJ2-5|NA
CASSLGTGEVETQYF
TGCGCCAGCAGCTTGGGTACAGGGGAGGTAGAGACCCAGTACTTC
>17|TRBV28|NA|TRBJ2-2|TRBD2
CASSLLAGATNTGELFF
TGTGCCAGCAGTTTACTAGCGGGGGCTACCAACACCGGGGAGCTGTTTTTT
>14|TRBV11-2|NA|TRBJ2-7|NA
CASSWGQAAYEQYF
TGTGCCAGCAGCTGGGGCCAGGCAGCCTACGAGCAGTACTTC
>14|TRBV19|NA|TRBJ2-3|NA
CASSMQGSADTQYF
TGTGCCAGTAGTATGCAGGGGTCGGCAGATACGCAGTATTTT
>13|TRBV12-3/TRBV12-4|NA|TRBJ1-2|NA
CASSLIPGVDYTF
TGTGCCAGCAGTTTAATTCCAGGCGTAGACTACACCTTC
>17|TRBV9|NA|TRBJ2-5|TRBD2
CASSVGGGINVEETQYF
TGTGCCAGCAGCGTAGGCGGGGGGATTAACGTTGAAGAGACCCAGTACTTC
>16|TRBV5-3|NA|TRBJ2-5|TRBD2
CARSLMAGGLGETQYF
TGTGCCAGAAGCTTAATGGCGGGGGGGCTCGGAGAGACCCAGTACTTC
>17|TRBV4-1|NA|TRBJ1-2|NA
CASSQEWDSTSNYGYTF
TGCGCCAGCAGCCAAGAGTGGGACTCTACTTCAAACTATGGCTACACCTTC
>15|TRBV6-5|many|TRBJ2-5|TRBD1
CASSSGTGFKETQYF
TGTGCCAGCAGTTCCGGGACAGGGTTTAAAGAGACCCAGTACTTC
>15|TRBV28|NA|TRBJ1-2|TRBD1
CASSSHKQGATGYTF
TGTGCCAGCAGTTCCCACAAACAGGGGGCTACTGGCTACACCTTC